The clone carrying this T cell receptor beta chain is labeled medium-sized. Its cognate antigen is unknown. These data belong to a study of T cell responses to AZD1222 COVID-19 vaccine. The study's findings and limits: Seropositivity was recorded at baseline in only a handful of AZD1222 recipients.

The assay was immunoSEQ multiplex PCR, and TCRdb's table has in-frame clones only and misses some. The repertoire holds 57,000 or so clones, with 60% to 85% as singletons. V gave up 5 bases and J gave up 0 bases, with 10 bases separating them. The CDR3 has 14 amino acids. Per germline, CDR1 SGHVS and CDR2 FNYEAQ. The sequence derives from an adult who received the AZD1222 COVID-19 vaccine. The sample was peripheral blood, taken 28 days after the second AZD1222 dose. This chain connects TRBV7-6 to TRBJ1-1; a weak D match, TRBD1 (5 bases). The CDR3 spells CASSPGGLNTEAFF. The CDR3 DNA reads TGTGCCAGCAGCCCGGGGGGGTTGAACACTGAAGCTTTCTTT.